One sample yielded the 10 T cell receptor beta chains listed below, sequenced in a study of blood T cell repertoires in COVID-19. Sequenced by immunoSEQ multiplex PCR; TCRdb stores in-frame clones only, minus some. The sample shows 270,000 or so clones, around 86% of them seen only once. Sequencing was carried out using peripheral blood. The receptors derive from a man aged 35 to 55 with active or convalescent COVID-19.

The CDR3 sequence is CASSLVTGDYNEQFF. As DNA, the CDR3 is TGCGCCAGCAGCTTGGTCACGGGGGACTACAATGAGCAGTTCTTC. The V call is TRBV5-1, the J call TRBJ2-1, with a tentative D call TRBD2 (6 bases). The CDR3 has 15 residues. Germline loops: CDR1 SGHRS, CDR2 YFSETQ. Trimming left V 0 bases short and J 3 bases short, with 10 bases between.

The V call is TRBV4-1, the J call TRBJ2-4; no firm D call. Per germline, CDR1 MGHRA and CDR2 YSYEKL. The CDR3 loop spans 15 amino acids. V lost 4 bases and J 2 bases, leaving 12 bases between the germline ends. The CDR3 reads CASSLGENTKNIQYF. In nucleotides, the CDR3 is TGCGCCAGCAGCCTGGGCGAGAACACCAAAAACATTCAGTACTTC.

This clone has a single count. The V call is TRBV11-2, the J call TRBJ2-3; a possible D gene is TRBD2 (6 bases). Deletions cut 0 bases from V and 4 bases from J, with 20 bases between. Germline-derived CDR1 and CDR2 are SGHAT and FQNNGV. The CDR3 length is 18 residues. This chain's CDR3 is CASSLEGRLGRRADTQYF. CDR3 nucleotide sequence: TGTGCCAGCAGCTTAGAGGGGCGACTAGGTCGCAGGGCAGATACGCAGTATTTT.

This clone was detected once. The chain recombines TRBV30 with TRBJ2-3; TRBD1 is a possible D gene (7 bases). Germline V gene sequence: CDR1 GTSNPN, CDR2 SVGIG (reference sequence). V lost 8 bases and J lost 3, with 18 bases in between. This CDR3 has 14 amino acids. The CDR3 protein is CAGTEGAFTDTQYF. CDR3 in DNA: TGTGCCGGTACGGAGGGGGCGTTTACAGATACGCAGTATTTT.

The chain links TRBV4-1 to TRBJ1-5, with D perhaps matching TRBD1 (5 bases). The germline V and J ends were trimmed by 0 bases and 4 bases, with 13 bases remaining between them. The CDR3 length is 16 residues. Germline lookup yields CDR1 MGHRA and CDR2 YSYEKL. The CDR3 sequence: CASSQDPGIGNQPQHF. In DNA, the CDR3 is TGCGCCAGCAGCCAAGATCCAGGGATTGGGAATCAGCCCCAGCATTTT.

This sequence joins TRBV5-1 and TRBJ2-5; 10 bases are a match to TRBD1. This CDR3 spans 14 amino acids. V shed 5 bases, J shed 5 bases, and the junction held 6 bases outside the gene matches. Per the germline V gene, CDR1 is SGHRS and CDR2 is YFSETQ. DNA of the CDR3: TGCGCCAGCAGATTGACAGGGGGCACTGAGACCCAGTACTTC. Its protein is CASRLTGGTETQYF.

The gene calls are TRBV5-1 and TRBJ2-3; 12 nucleotides match TRBD2. Germline loops: CDR1 SGHRS, CDR2 YFSETQ. The CDR3 totals 16 residues. J lost 2 bases, V lost 2 bases, and 3 bases had no gene match. The CDR3 sequence: CASSFGLAGITDTQYF. Here the CDR3 DNA reads TGCGCCAGCAGCTTTGGACTAGCGGGAATCACAGATACGCAGTATTTT.

CDR3 residues: CSARTSSYEQYF. The CDR3, as DNA: TGCAGCGCTAGGACTAGCAGCTACGAGCAGTACTTC. The genes are TRBV29-1 and TRBJ2-7; TRBD2 matches at 8 bases. The CDR3 has 12 residues. Germline V gene data show CDR1 as SQVTM and CDR2 as ANQGSEA. V gave up 7 bases and J gave up 3 bases; unmatched junction bases: 5.

The rearrangement uses TRBV18 and TRBJ1-6; D might be TRBD1 (6 bases). The CDR3 is 16 residues long. Germline assignment: CDR1 KGHSH and CDR2 LQKENI. V lost 2 bases and J 5 bases, leaving 13 bases between the germline ends. CDR3 loop: CASSPNPQGNNSPLHF. As DNA, the CDR3 is TGTGCCAGCTCACCAAACCCTCAGGGGAATAATTCACCCCTCCACTTT.

The chain is built from TRBV19 and TRBJ2-2, with D possibly being TRBD1 (6 bases). CDR1 is LNHDA, CDR2 SQIVND, per germline (reference sequence). The V end lost 0 bases, the J end lost 7 bases, and 15 bases lay between the germline ends. The CDR3 extends over 16 amino acids. The CDR3: CASSIETDRTDGELFF. In DNA, the CDR3 is TGTGCCAGTAGTATAGAAACCGACAGGACGGACGGGGAGCTGTTTTTT.